This entry describes one T cell receptor (beta chain). Antigen unknown. Investigators divided CD4+ cells into CD45RA+ naive and CD45RA-negative memory subsets. Per sorted-subset replicate PCR, input was about 180 ng DNA, representing about 29,000 T cell genomes. Using immunoSEQ multiplex PCR, the repertoire was profiled, and TCRdb retains in-frame clones only, with some absent. This table holds millions of clones, approximately 90% found once. The record originates from a study of shared clonotypes between healthy human individuals. Points from the study as a whole: Several donors showed sharing of approximately 5% of naive CD4 clonotypes.

V was shortened by 9 bases and J by 9 bases, with 27 bases between the two germline ends. Germline CDR1 is MNHEY and CDR2 is SMNVEV (reference sequence). This CDR3 is 17 amino acids long. The clonotype was recovered from a man aged 18 to 30 in good health. The sequencing input was naive CD4+ T cells sorted from blood. As for subset: CD45RA+ positively selected. The genes are TRBV27 and TRBJ1-6; tentatively, D is TRBD1 (5 bases). The CDR3 reads CARNAGCQGRSGSPLHF. Written as DNA, the CDR3 is TGTGCCAGGAACGCCGGGTGTCAGGGTAGGTCGGGTTCACCCCTCCACTTT.